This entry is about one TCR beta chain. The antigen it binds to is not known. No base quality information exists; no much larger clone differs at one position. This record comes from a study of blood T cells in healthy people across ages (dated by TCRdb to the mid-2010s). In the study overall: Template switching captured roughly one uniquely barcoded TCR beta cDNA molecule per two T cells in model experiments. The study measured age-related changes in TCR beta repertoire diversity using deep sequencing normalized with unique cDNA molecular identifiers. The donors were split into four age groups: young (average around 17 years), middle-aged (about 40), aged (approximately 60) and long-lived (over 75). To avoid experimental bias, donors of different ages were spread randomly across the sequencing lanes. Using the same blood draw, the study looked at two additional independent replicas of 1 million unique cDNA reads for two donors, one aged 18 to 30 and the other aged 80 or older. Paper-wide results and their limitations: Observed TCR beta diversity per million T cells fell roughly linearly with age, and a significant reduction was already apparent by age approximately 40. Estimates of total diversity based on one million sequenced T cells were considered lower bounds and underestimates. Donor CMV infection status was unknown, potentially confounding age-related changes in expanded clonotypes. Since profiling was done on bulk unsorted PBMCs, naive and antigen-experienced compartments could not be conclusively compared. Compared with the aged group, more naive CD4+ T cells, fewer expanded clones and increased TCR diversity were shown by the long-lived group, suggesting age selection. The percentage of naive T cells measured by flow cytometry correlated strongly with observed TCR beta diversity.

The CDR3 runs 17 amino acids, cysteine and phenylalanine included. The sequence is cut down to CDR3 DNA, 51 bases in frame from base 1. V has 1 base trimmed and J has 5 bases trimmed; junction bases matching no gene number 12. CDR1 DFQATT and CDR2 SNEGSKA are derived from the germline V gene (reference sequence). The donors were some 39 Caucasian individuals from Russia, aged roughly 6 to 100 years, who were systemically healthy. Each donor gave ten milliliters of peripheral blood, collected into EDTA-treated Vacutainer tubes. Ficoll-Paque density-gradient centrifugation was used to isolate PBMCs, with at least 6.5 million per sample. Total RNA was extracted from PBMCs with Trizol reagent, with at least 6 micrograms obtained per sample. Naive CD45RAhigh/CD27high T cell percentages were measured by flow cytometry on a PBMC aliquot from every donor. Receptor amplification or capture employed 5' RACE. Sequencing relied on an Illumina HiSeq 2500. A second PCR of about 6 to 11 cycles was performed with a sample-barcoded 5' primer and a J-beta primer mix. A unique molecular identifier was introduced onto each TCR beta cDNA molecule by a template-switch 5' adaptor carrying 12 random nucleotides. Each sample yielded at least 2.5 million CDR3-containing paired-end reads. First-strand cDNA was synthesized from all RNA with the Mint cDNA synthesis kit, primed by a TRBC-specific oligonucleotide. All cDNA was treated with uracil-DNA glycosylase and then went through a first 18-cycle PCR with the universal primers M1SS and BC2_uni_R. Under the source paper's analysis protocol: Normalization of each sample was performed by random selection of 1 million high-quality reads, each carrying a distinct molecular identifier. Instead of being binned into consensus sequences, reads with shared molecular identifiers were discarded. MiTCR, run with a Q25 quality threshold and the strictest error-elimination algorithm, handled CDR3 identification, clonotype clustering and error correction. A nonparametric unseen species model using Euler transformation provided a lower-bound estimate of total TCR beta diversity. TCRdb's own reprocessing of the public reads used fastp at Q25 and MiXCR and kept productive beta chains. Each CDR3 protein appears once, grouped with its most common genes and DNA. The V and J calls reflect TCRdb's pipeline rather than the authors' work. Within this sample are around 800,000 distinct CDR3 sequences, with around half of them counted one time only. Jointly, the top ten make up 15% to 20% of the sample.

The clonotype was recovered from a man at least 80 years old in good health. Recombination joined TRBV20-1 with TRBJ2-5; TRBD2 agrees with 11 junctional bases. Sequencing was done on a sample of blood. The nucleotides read TGCAGTGCTAGAGCTATTATAGCGGGAGGGGGCCGGGAGACCCAGTACTTC. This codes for CSARAIIAGGGRETQYF.